This T cell receptor (beta chain) originates from a study of cytomegalovirus exposure and HLA in healthy donors. Study-level results: Upon later analysis, HLA-associated TCR beta chains proved more clonally expanded than other, equally common chains. Per a later analysis, about 15,000 TCR beta sequences showed association with HLA alleles at 0.05 false discovery rate. When a later analysis was performed, an Asian-associated ancestry cluster reportedly had fewer N-insertions than the 666-donor mean.

The PCR was carried out with 60 Vbeta primers and 13 Jbeta primers. Libraries were prepared by immunoSEQ multiplex PCR; TCRdb keeps only in-frame clonotypes and omits some of them. Seen here are about 64,000 clones, approximately 80% observed once, and the top ten hold about 8%. In regard to this clone: Its cognate antigen is unknown.

The germline CDR1 and CDR2 sequences are SGHVS and FQNEAQ. The CDR3 is 13 amino acids. Unmatched junction bases numbered 2, after V lost 5 bases and J lost 3 bases. Sequencing was performed on PBMCs. This chain uses TRBV7-8 with TRBJ2-7; TRBD1 aligns across 9 bases. The TCR comes from a man younger than 35 in good health and CMV-seropositive. CDR3 DNA: TGTGCCAGCAGCCGGGACAGGGACTACGAGCAGTACTTC. This encodes CASSRDRDYEQYF.